A selection of T cell receptor beta chains follows, all from one sample in a study of human T cells and chemical hapten exposure. TCRdb redid the calling of the RACE reads with MiXCR, one entry per CDR3 protein. The sample records 95,000 to 150,000 distinct CDR3 sequences, about an eighth being singletons. The sample here was whole blood, taken in connection with sensitization to the hapten diphenylcyclopropenone (DPC). Receptors originate from a man younger than 35 with alopecia areata. Some clones in this sample may be carry-over from other donors' samples. CDR3s include the opening cysteine and the closing phenylalanine or tryptophan. Each record gives: CDR3 DNA, CDR3 protein, V gene, D gene, clone size, J gene. A D gene is named only where the DNA matches it firmly. Clone size appears in some rows only: once, few, many, or a class for an expanded clone.

CDR3 DNA: TGTGCCAGCAGCGTGCCGGGACAGAGAATTTTAAGCTCTGGAAACACCATATATTTT; CDR3 protein: CASSVPGQRILSSGNTIYF; V gene: TRBV12-3/TRBV12-4; D gene: TRBD1; clone size: few; J gene: TRBJ1-3
CDR3 DNA: TGTGCCACCACGGACGGCAACGTCCTGACTTTC; CDR3 protein: CATTDGNVLTF; V gene: TRBV24-1; D gene: NA; clone size: few; J gene: TRBJ2-6
CDR3 DNA: TGTGCCAGCAGCTTAGAGTACACTACTAGCTCCTACAATGAGCAGTTCTTC; CDR3 protein: CASSLEYTTSSYNEQFF; V gene: TRBV7-7; D gene: NA; clone size: few; J gene: TRBJ2-1
CDR3 DNA: TGTGCCAGCAGCGAATCCATCTACGAGCAGTACTTC; CDR3 protein: CASSESIYEQYF; V gene: TRBV7-6; D gene: NA; clone size: many; J gene: TRBJ2-7
CDR3 DNA: TGCAGTGCTAGAGCGGCTAGCGGGGACTTCTACCCTTACTACGAGCAGTACTTC; CDR3 protein: CSARAASGDFYPYYEQYF; V gene: TRBV20-1; D gene: TRBD2; clone size: many; J gene: TRBJ2-7
CDR3 DNA: TGCAGCGTCAAACTGGGACTTAAGAACACTGAAGCTTTCTTT; CDR3 protein: CSVKLGLKNTEAFF; V gene: TRBV29-1; D gene: NA; clone size: NA; J gene: TRBJ1-1
CDR3 DNA: TGCGCCAGCAGCCAAGATGCCCCGGGTACTTTTAACTATGGCTACACCTTC; CDR3 protein: CASSQDAPGTFNYGYTF; V gene: TRBV4-3; D gene: NA; clone size: few; J gene: TRBJ1-2
CDR3 DNA: TGTGCCAGCAGCCAAGATGACCGCTACGAGCAGTACTTC; CDR3 protein: CASSQDDRYEQYF; V gene: TRBV3-1; D gene: NA; clone size: NA; J gene: TRBJ2-7
CDR3 DNA: TGTGCCAGCAGCTTAAATCGAGAGGACAGGGGGCTTGGCTACACCTTC; CDR3 protein: CASSLNREDRGLGYTF; V gene: TRBV7-2; D gene: TRBD1; clone size: NA; J gene: TRBJ1-2
CDR3 DNA: TGTGCCAGCAGTTTATTAACTAGCGGGGGGGCGGATGAGCAGTTCTTC; CDR3 protein: CASSLLTSGGADEQFF; V gene: TRBV27; D gene: TRBD2; clone size: NA; J gene: TRBJ2-1